A single T cell receptor beta chain is shown here with its context. This specimen comes from a study of neoadjuvant anti-PD-1 for oral cavity cancer. The data were produced by immunoSEQ multiplex PCR, yet TCRdb's version contains in-frame clones alone and is incomplete. The profile shows under 85,000 clones, approximately 80% of them singletons. PBMCs were not maintained or expanded in culture before analysis. The germline V gene encodes CDR1 LGHNT and CDR2 FRNRAP. CDR3 length equals 14 residues. The junction had 7 bases not matched to a gene; V was cut back by 1 base and J by 8 bases. The sample in question was PBMCs, obtained before nivolumab (anti-PD-1) treatment. This TCR came from a person aged 35-79 years with oral cavity squamous cell carcinoma. The chain combines TRBV12-5 with TRBJ1-2; 7 bases are shared with TRBD1. The CDR3 is CASGLGEGAQGYTF. CDR3 coding DNA: TGTGCTAGTGGTTTGGGAGAGGGGGCTCAAGGCTACACCTTC.